Listed below are T cell receptor beta chains from one sample, sequenced in a study of blood T cell repertoires in COVID-19. Here immunoSEQ multiplex PCR was the method, and the copy in TCRdb shows in-frame clones only, minus some. Found here are 150,000 to 200,000 clones, roughly nine tenths of them singletons; the top ten hold roughly 21%. The source material was peripheral blood. These receptors all come from a man in his sixties with active or convalescent COVID-19. The CDR3 runs from the conserved cysteine through the conserved F or W.

v_gene: TRBV6-6; len: 14; j_gene: TRBJ1-4; CDR3aa: CASRTTATNEKLFF
v_gene: TRBV19; len: 18; j_gene: TRBJ2-6; CDR3aa: CASSIVYSGTSGANVLTF
v_gene: TRBV21-1; len: 12; j_gene: TRBJ2-1; CDR3aa: CASSSTRGEQFF
v_gene: TRBV10-3; len: 13; j_gene: TRBJ1-6; CDR3aa: CAISETENSPLHF
v_gene: TRBV19; len: 13; j_gene: TRBJ1-3; CDR3aa: CASSIQGGNTIYF
v_gene: TRBV24-1; len: 16; j_gene: TRBJ2-1; CDR3aa: CATSDPGTGRDNEQFF
v_gene: TRBV20-1; len: 13; j_gene: TRBJ1-6; CDR3aa: CSASGGDNSPLHF
v_gene: TRBV15; len: 14; j_gene: TRBJ2-3; CDR3aa: CATNWDSLTDTQYF
v_gene: TRBV9; len: 16; j_gene: TRBJ2-3; CDR3aa: CASSVQSSGTTDTQYF
v_gene: TRBV7-7; len: 15; j_gene: TRBJ2-2; CDR3aa: CASSPLGQNTGELFF
v_gene: TRBV4-1; len: 17; j_gene: TRBJ1-3; CDR3aa: CASSQGSGGSSGNTIYF
v_gene: TRBV5-6; len: 15; j_gene: TRBJ1-2; CDR3aa: CASSLGQVYNYGYTF
v_gene: TRBV19; len: 16; j_gene: TRBJ2-3; CDR3aa: CASSIRTSGRTDTQYF
v_gene: TRBV10-3; len: 14; j_gene: TRBJ1-5; CDR3aa: CAISDDRWGQPQHF
v_gene: TRBV7-8; len: 14; j_gene: TRBJ1-1; CDR3aa: CASSLGGASTEAFF
v_gene: TRBV6-5; len: 14; j_gene: TRBJ1-6; CDR3aa: CASTGVSYNSPLHF